The 21 T cell receptor beta chains in this list originate from one sample, sequenced in a study of blood T cell repertoires in COVID-19. Some clones are missing from TCRdb's copy, which holds only in-frame ones; the method was immunoSEQ multiplex PCR. This table holds a few hundred thousand clones, 65% to 90% found once. Sequencing was done on a sample of PBMCs or T cells enriched from blood (not recorded which). These receptors came from a woman in her 30s who had been exposed to COVID-19.

The rearrangement uses TRBV10-3 and TRBJ2-2; TRBD1 matches 8 bases. This CDR3 spans 15 amino acids. The ends lost 6 bases at V and 6 bases at J; junction bases unmatched: 9. CDR1 ENHRY and CDR2 SYGVKD come from the germline V gene. The CDR3, as DNA: TGTGCCATCAGACGGACAGGGTCGGTGCCCGGGGAGCTGTTTTTT. Translated, it gives CAIRRTGSVPGELFF.

The V and J genes are TRBV29-1 and TRBJ2-7, with 11 bases that match TRBD1. This CDR3 comprises 13 residues. Per the germline V gene, CDR1 is SQVTM and CDR2 is ANQGSEA. J lost 7 bases, V lost 7 bases, and 9 bases had no gene match. CDR3 residues: CSARGQGAREQYF. DNA for the CDR3: TGCAGCGCCCGAGGACAGGGGGCAAGGGAGCAGTACTTC.

In its sample, this clone was seen a few times. The chain couples TRBV20-1 to TRBJ1-2; TRBD1 is a possible D gene (6 bases). The CDR3 runs to 11 residues. The germline V gene has CDR1 DFQATT and CDR2 SNEGSKA (reference sequence). CDR3 region: CTFGGALGYTF. CDR3 nucleotide sequence: TGCACCTTTGGGGGCGCTCTTGGCTACACCTTC.

The chain recombines TRBV30 with TRBJ2-7; 7 bases are a match to TRBD1. The CDR3 extends over 13 amino acids. Germline V gene lookup returns CDR1 GTSNPN and CDR2 SVGIG (reference sequence). The V gene end was trimmed by 3 bases and the J gene end by 6 bases; junction bases not matched to a gene: 8. The CDR3 region has the DNA TGTGCCTGGAGGGCCGACAGGGCAGCCGAGCAGTACTTC. Its translation: CAWRADRAAEQYF.

The CDR3 coding sequence is TGTGCCAGCTCACCACTCGCGAGTGGCTACACCTTC. It translates to CASSPLASGYTF. The chain employs TRBV18 and TRBJ1-2, with no clear D. The germline V gene encodes CDR1 KGHSH and CDR2 LQKENI. V lost 1 base, J lost 7 bases, and 7 bases lay in between. The length of the CDR3 is 12 residues.

The chain is built from TRBV19 and TRBJ2-2; maybe TRBD2 (7 bases). CDR1 is LNHDA and CDR2 is SQIVND in the germline V gene (reference sequence). This CDR3 is built from 15 residues. Trimming cost V 2 bases and J 2 bases, with 9 bases left between them. The CDR3 protein is CASSIRGANTGELFF. Here the CDR3 DNA reads TGTGCCAGTAGTATACGGGGGGCCAACACCGGGGAGCTGTTTTTT.

There are a few counts of this clone. This chain joins TRBV5-6 and TRBJ2-7; D is possibly TRBD1 (6 bases). Germline V gene sequence: CDR1 SGHDT, CDR2 YYEEEE. With 1 base removed from V and 6 bases from J, the gap between germline ends came to 11 bases. CDR3 length: 13 residues. This CDR3 reads CASSLIQGSEQYF. In nucleotides, the CDR3 is TGTGCCAGCAGCTTGATCCAGGGGAGCGAGCAGTACTTC.

The V and J genes are TRBV3-1 (or the pseudogene TRBV3-2) and TRBJ1-1; 7 nucleotides align to TRBD1. Per the germline V gene, CDR1 is LGHDT and CDR2 is YNNKEL (reference sequence). The J segment lost 1 base and the V segment lost 3 bases, leaving 5 bases of the junction unmatched. The CDR3 is made up of 15 amino acids. The CDR3 spells CASSHEGTANTEAFF. DNA for the CDR3: TGTGCCAGCAGCCACGAGGGGACAGCGAACACTGAAGCTTTCTTT.

The chain uses TRBV19 and TRBJ1-1; no clear D. The CDR3 length is 16 residues. In germline, CDR1 is LNHDA, CDR2 SQIVND (reference sequence). Trimming shortened V by 8 bases and J by 0 bases, and 19 bases separated the two germline ends. CDR3 protein: CASRVWESSMNTEAFF. The CDR3 DNA reads TGTGCCAGTCGCGTTTGGGAGTCTAGTATGAACACTGAAGCTTTCTTT.

The chain has TRBV4-1 and TRBJ2-4; a weak D match, TRBD2 (5 bases). CDR3 length: 16 residues. Germline V gene sequence: CDR1 MGHRA, CDR2 YSYEKL. V gave up 0 bases and J gave up 7 bases, with 16 bases separating them. The CDR3 loop is CASSQDEGTSRNIQYF. The CDR3 nucleotides are TGCGCCAGCAGCCAAGATGAGGGAACATCGCGGAACATTCAGTACTTC.

This chain joins TRBV9 and TRBJ1-6; the match to TRBD1 covers 9 bases. This CDR3 comprises 15 residues. Germline CDR1 is SGDLS and CDR2 is YYNGEE. Unmatched junction bases numbered 5, after V lost 3 bases and J lost 7 bases. The CDR3, as DNA: TGTGCCAGCAGCGCCGGACAGGGGAAGAATTCACCCCTCCACTTT. It translates to CASSAGQGKNSPLHF.

The CDR3 spells CASTEGSLQETQYF. The CDR3 DNA sequence: TGTGCCAGCACAGAGGGCAGCCTCCAAGAGACCCAGTACTTC. This chain joins TRBV2 and TRBJ2-5, with D maybe TRBD2 (5 bases). V shed 7 bases and J shed 1 base, with 13 bases lying between them. The CDR3 spans 14 residues. Germline CDR1 is SNHLY and CDR2 is FYNNEI. The entire variable domain, with the rest obtained from reference TRBV2 and TRBJ2-5, is as follows: EPEVTQTPSHQVTQMGQEVILRCVPISNHLYFYWYRQILGQKVEFLVSFYNNEISEKSEIFDDQFSVERPDGSNFTLKIRSTKLEDSAMYFCASTEGSLQETQYFGPGTRLLVL.

The gene calls are TRBV4-2 and TRBJ2-5; the match to TRBD2 covers 8 bases. The CDR3 extends over 15 amino acids. CDR1 and CDR2 from the germline V gene are LGHNA and YNFKEQ. V trimming: 4 bases; J trimming: 4 bases; junction bases outside the gene matches: 8. CDR3: CASSLSGLVGETQYF. The CDR3 DNA reads as TGTGCCAGCAGCCTCTCGGGACTAGTTGGAGAGACCCAGTACTTC.

V gene TRBV29-1 combines with J gene TRBJ2-7, with a possible D match to TRBD1 (5 bases). Trimming removed 6 bases from V and 2 bases from J, with 14 bases in between. The CDR3 has 13 residues. Germline CDR1 is SQVTM and CDR2 is ANQGSEA. The CDR3 region is CSVSTELTYEQYF. CDR3 sequence (DNA): TGCAGCGTCTCGACAGAGCTAACCTACGAGCAGTACTTC.

The rearrangement links TRBV3-1 (or the pseudogene TRBV3-2) to TRBJ2-1; 7 bases agree with TRBD2. The ends lost 4 bases at V and 4 bases at J; junction bases unmatched: 4. CDR3 size: 14 residues. CDR1 is LGHDT, CDR2 YNNKEL, per germline (reference sequence). The CDR3: CASSRSLAYNEQFF. The CDR3 coding sequence is TGTGCCAGCAGCCGATCACTAGCGTACAATGAGCAGTTCTTC.

The V gene is TRBV5-4, the J gene TRBJ2-3, with 7 bases matching TRBD1. The CDR3 contains 15 residues. J lost 0 bases, V lost 2 bases, and 3 bases had no gene match. Germline loops: CDR1 SGHNT, CDR2 YYREEE (reference sequence). CDR3 protein: CASSFPGQSTDTQYF. The CDR3, as DNA: TGTGCCAGCAGCTTCCCGGGACAGAGCACAGATACGCAGTATTTT.

CDR3 in DNA: TGTGCCAGCAGCTTGGGCAGCCAAGAGACCCAGTACTTC. This sequence encodes CASSLGSQETQYF. The rearrangement links TRBV5-5 to TRBJ2-5; D is ambiguous. The V end lost 0 bases, the J end lost 1 base, and 4 bases lay between the germline ends. CDR3 length equals 13 residues. The germline V gene encodes CDR1 SGHKS and CDR2 YYEKEE (reference sequence).

The gene calls are TRBV6-5 and TRBJ2-6; D is ambiguous. Deletions cut 7 bases from V and 4 bases from J, with 8 bases between. Germline V gives CDR1 MNHEY, CDR2 SVGAGI. The CDR3 runs to 13 residues. CDR3 loop: CASTNPGANVLTF. The CDR3 DNA sequence: TGTGCCAGCACTAACCCGGGGGCCAACGTCCTGACTTTC.

The V call is TRBV5-1, the J call TRBJ2-3; 11 bases line up with TRBD1. J lost 6 bases, V lost 4 bases, and 10 bases had no gene match. Germline CDR1 reads SGHRS; CDR2 reads YFSETQ. This CDR3 has 16 amino acids. The chain's CDR3 is CASSPAGTGGYDTQYF. CDR3 nucleotides: TGCGCCAGCAGCCCGGCAGGGACAGGGGGGTACGATACGCAGTATTTT. Combining the CDR3 with reference TRBV5-1 and TRBJ2-3 gives the whole variable domain KAGVTQTPRYLIKTRGQQVTLSCSPISGHRSVSWYQQTPGQGLQFLFEYFSETQRNKGNFPGRFSGRQFSNSRSEMNVSTLELGDSALYLCASSPAGTGGYDTQYFGPGTRLTVL.

V usage is TRBV12-3 or TRBV12-4 and J usage is TRBJ1-2; D is ambiguous. The CDR3 runs to 12 residues. The V end was cut by 3 bases, the J end by 4 bases, with 6 bases between. CDR3 coding DNA: TGTGCCAGCAGTTTGTCCCTCTATGGCTACACCTTC. This translates into CASSLSLYGYTF.

As to this clone: No DNA is shown, since the ends of the CDR3 on it are uncertain; the CDR3 is the one TCRdb lists. The CDR3 loop reads CASSFGQGARPFTF. The chain links TRBV5-5 to TRBJ1-2; TRBD1 is taken as the D call from the table, unchecked against the DNA. From its first to its last residue, the CDR3 has 14 amino acids. The germline V gene has CDR1 SGHKS and CDR2 YYEKEE (reference sequence).